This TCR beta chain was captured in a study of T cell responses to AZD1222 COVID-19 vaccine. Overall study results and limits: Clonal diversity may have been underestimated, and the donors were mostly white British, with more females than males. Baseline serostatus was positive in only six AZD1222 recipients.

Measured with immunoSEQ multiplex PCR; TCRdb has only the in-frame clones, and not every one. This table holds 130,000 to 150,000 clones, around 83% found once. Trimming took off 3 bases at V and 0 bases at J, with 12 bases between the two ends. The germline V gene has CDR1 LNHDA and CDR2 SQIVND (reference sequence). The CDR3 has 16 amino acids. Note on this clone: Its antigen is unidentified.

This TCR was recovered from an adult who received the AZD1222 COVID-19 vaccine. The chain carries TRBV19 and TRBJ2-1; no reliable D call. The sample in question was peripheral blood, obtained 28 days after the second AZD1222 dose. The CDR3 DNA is TGTGCCAGTAGTATCACCGGCTACAGCTCCTACAATGAGCAGTTCTTC. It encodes CASSITGYSSYNEQFF.